The 11 T cell receptor beta chains presented below share a single source sample, sequenced in a study of control samples from healthy donors and cancer patients. Data came from immunoSEQ multiplex PCR; TCRdb stores just in-frame clones and leaves some out. The sample gives some 130,000 clones, approximately 95% of which show up once; around 3.6% is in the top ten. The specimen sequenced was blood. The receptor source for this set is a man under 40 in good health.

DNA of the CDR3: TGTGCCAGCAGCCCCGGGGGCGGGGGGGCCAATGAGCAGTTCTTC. It encodes CASSPGGGGANEQFF. The chain joins TRBV7-9 to TRBJ2-1; 9 bases agree with TRBD2. V trimming: 5 bases; J trimming: 6 bases; junction bases outside the gene matches: 8. The CDR3 has 15 residues. The germline V gene has CDR1 SEHNR and CDR2 FQNEAQ (reference sequence).

V gene TRBV6-5 combines with J gene TRBJ2-5; 8 bases match TRBD2. The V and J ends lost 0 bases and 2 bases, in that order; junction bases with no gene match: 5. The germline CDR1 and CDR2 sequences are MNHEY and SVGAGI. The CDR3 consists of 16 residues. CDR3 sequence: CASSYSFTSGQETQYF. For the CDR3, the DNA is TGTGCCAGCAGTTACTCGTTCACTAGCGGACAAGAGACCCAGTACTTC.

This clone has only one observation. The chain recombines TRBV7-2 with TRBJ2-7; D is undetermined. Trimming cost V 7 bases and J 2 bases, with 9 bases left between them. Germline loops: CDR1 SGHTA, CDR2 FQGNSA. CDR3 length: 12 amino acids. The DNA for the CDR3 is TGTGCCAGCACCCATTCGGCCTACGAGCAGTACTTC. It codes for CASTHSAYEQYF.

CDR3 amino acids: CASTPGAARVVHYGYTF. CDR3 in DNA: TGCGCCAGCACCCCAGGAGCAGCTCGCGTCGTGCACTATGGCTACACCTTC. The rearrangement links TRBV4-1 to TRBJ1-2; D is unresolved. The CDR3 is made up of 17 amino acids. CDR1 is MGHRA, CDR2 YSYEKL, per germline. Trimming removed 7 bases from V and 3 bases from J, with 24 bases in between.

This chain's CDR3 is CASRAQGENSPLHF. DNA for the CDR3: TGTGCCAGCAGGGCTCAGGGGGAGAATTCACCCCTCCACTTT. The gene calls are TRBV6-4 and TRBJ1-6; TRBD1 matches 7 bases. The CDR3 runs to 14 residues. The J segment lost 7 bases and the V segment lost 6 bases, leaving 6 bases of the junction unmatched. From germline, CDR1 is MRHNA and CDR2 SNTAGT.

Here the CDR3 reads CASSLASSYNEQFF. CDR3 DNA: TGCGCCAGCAGCTTGGCTAGCTCCTACAATGAGCAGTTCTTC. The chain links TRBV5-1 to TRBJ2-1, with unresolved D. V lost 0 bases, J lost 0 bases, and 4 bases lay in between. The length of the CDR3 is 14 residues. From germline, CDR1 is SGHRS and CDR2 YFSETQ.

This chain uses TRBV4-3 with TRBJ1-3; D is unclear. Germline V lookup: CDR1 LGHNA, CDR2 YSLEER. The V end was cut by 1 base, the J end by 0 bases, with 7 bases between. The CDR3 has 15 amino acids. CDR3 nucleotides: TGCGCCAGCAGCCAAGGGGCAGGCTCTGGAAACACCATATATTTT. This translates into CASSQGAGSGNTIYF.

The genes are TRBV7-2 and TRBJ1-2, with D possibly TRBD1 on 5 matching bases. Germline V gives CDR1 SGHTA, CDR2 FQGNSA. This CDR3 has 15 amino acids. V lost 1 base to trimming and J lost 5 bases, with 14 bases between them. In nucleotides, the CDR3 is TGTGCCAGCAGCTTAGACGTAGGGACTGGTTATGGCTACACCTTC. This codes for CASSLDVGTGYGYTF. Supplemented by reference TRBV7-2 and TRBJ1-2, the full variable domain reads GAGVSQSPSNKVTEKGKDVELRCDPISGHTALYWYRQSLGQGLEFLIYFQGNSAPDKSGLPSDRFSAERTGGSVSTLTIQRTQQEDSAVYLCASSLDVGTGYGYTFGSGTRLTVV.

The chain couples TRBV6-5 to TRBJ1-2, with TRBD1 identical over 7 bases. V dropped 8 bases and J dropped 4; count of bases not matched to a gene: 4. Germline CDR1 is MNHEY and CDR2 is SVGAGI. The CDR3 length is 12 residues. CDR3 residues: CASRGDSYGYTF. CDR3 sequence (DNA): TGTGCCAGCCGGGGGGACAGCTATGGCTACACCTTC.

With regard to this clone: Other DNA sequences in the sample encode the same CDR3. This chain connects TRBV7-3 to TRBJ2-3; 11 bases line up with TRBD2. This CDR3 region has 15 residues. In germline, CDR1 is SGHTA, CDR2 FQGTGA. V gave up 5 bases and J gave up 2 bases; unmatched junction bases: 3. The CDR3 DNA is TGTGCCAGCAGCCCTAGCGGGGGGTCCACAGATACGCAGTATTTT. Protein: CASSPSGGSTDTQYF.

This sequence joins TRBV20-1 and TRBJ2-1, with D hard to call. With 3 bases removed from V and 8 bases from J, the gap between germline ends came to 8 bases. This CDR3 is 11 amino acids long. CDR1 and CDR2 from the germline V gene are DFQATT and SNEGSKA (reference sequence). CDR3 region: CSASSSYEQFF. The CDR3, as DNA: TGCAGTGCTAGTAGCAGCTATGAGCAGTTCTTC.